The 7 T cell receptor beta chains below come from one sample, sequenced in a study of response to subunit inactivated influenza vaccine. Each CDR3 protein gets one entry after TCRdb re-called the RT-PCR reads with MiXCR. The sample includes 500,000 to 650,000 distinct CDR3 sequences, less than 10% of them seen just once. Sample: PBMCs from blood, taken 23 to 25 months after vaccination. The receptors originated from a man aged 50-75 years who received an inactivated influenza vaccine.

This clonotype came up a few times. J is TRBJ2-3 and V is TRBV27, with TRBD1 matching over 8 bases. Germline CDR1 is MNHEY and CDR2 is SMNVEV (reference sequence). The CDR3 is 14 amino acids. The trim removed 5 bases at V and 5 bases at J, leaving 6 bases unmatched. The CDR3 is CASSLRTGKDTQYF. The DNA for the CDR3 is TGTGCCAGCAGTCTCCGGACAGGGAAAGATACGCAGTATTTT.

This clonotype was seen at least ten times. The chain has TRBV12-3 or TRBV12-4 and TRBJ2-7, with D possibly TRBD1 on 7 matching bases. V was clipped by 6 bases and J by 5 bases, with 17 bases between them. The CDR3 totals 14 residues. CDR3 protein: CASSPSTGRNEQYF. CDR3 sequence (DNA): TGTGCCAGCAGCCCCTCGACAGGGAGGAACGAGCAGTACTTC.

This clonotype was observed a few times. The CDR3 sequence is CASSQDHESGNTIYF. The CDR3 DNA is TGTGCCAGCAGCCAAGATCATGAATCTGGAAACACCATATATTTT. The J gene is TRBJ1-3, the V gene TRBV4-2; D not resolved. Germline V lookup: CDR1 LGHNA, CDR2 YNFKEQ. V was trimmed by 0 bases and J by 1 base, leaving 7 bases between them. The CDR3 length is 15 residues.

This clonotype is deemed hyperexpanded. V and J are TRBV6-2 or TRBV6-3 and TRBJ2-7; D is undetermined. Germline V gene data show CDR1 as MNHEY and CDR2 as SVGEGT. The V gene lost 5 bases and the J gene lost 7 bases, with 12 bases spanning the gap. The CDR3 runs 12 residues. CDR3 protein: CASSPNIGEQYF. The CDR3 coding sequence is TGTGCCAGCAGTCCAAACATCGGGGAGCAGTACTTC.

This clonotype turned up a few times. This CDR3 reads CASSDSYSNYGYTF. For the CDR3, the DNA is TGTGCCAGCAGCGATTCTTACAGTAACTATGGCTACACCTTC. The chain uses TRBV7-9 and TRBJ1-2; D unclear. This CDR3 is built from 14 residues. V was shortened by 5 bases and J by 1 base, with 11 bases between the two germline ends. In germline, CDR1 is SEHNR, CDR2 FQNEAQ (reference sequence).

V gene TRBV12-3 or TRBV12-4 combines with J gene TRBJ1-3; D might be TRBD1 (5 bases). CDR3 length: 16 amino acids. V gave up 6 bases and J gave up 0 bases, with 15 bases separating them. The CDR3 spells CASRTRQILSGNTIYF. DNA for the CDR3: TGTGCCAGCAGGACAAGACAGATTCTCTCTGGAAACACCATATATTTT.

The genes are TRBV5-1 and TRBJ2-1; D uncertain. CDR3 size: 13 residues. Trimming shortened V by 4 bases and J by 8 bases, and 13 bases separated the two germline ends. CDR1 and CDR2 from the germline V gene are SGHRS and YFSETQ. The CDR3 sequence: CASSPPNGYEQFF. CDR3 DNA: TGCGCCAGCAGCCCCCCCAACGGCTATGAGCAGTTCTTC.